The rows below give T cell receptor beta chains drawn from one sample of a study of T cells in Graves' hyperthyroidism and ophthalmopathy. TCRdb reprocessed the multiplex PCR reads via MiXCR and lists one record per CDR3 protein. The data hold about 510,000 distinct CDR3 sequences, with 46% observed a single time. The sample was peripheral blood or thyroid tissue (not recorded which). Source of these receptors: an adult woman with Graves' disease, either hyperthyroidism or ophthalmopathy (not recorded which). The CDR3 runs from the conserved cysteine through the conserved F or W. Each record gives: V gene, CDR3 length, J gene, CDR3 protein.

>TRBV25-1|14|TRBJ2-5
CASSDLTLQETQYF
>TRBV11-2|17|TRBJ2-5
CASSLVGRLAGAETQYF
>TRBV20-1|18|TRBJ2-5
CSAMTGTSGSGRWETQYF
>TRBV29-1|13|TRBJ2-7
CSPIGTDSYEQYF
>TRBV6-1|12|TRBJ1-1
CASSVDRREAFF
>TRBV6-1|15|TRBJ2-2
CASSRVTVNTGELFF
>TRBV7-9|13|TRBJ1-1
CASTRRGNTEAFF
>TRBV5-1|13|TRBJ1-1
CASSPQLNTEAFF
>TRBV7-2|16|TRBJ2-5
CASSFGTSGGRETQYF
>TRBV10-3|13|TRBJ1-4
CAISPQENEKLFF
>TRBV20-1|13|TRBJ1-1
CSARVRGNTEAFF
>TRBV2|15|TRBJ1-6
CASSHQGLKNSPLHF
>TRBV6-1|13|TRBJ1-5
CATTENSNQPQHF
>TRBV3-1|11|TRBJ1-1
CASSGHTEAFF
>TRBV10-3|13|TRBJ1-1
CATPTGLSTEAFF
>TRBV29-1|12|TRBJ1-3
CSVGAVGGAIYF
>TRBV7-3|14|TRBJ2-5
CASSVDPSQETQYF